Here is one T cell receptor (beta chain) with its context. Clones were sequenced by immunoSEQ multiplex PCR, and TCRdb holds only the in-frame ones, with some missing. Among fewer than 400,000 clones listed, 75% to 90% were seen once. This sample stems from a study of blood T cell repertoires in COVID-19. Overall study context: Acute and convalescent COVID-19 samples came from the United States, Italy and Spain. The analysed material was cDNA or gDNA that came from T cells, B-cell-depleted T cells, or PBMCs.

Recruits, aged about 18 to 95 years, lived in 24 US areas. Two negative PCRs, clearance, or symptom resolution characterized the recovered Cohort 3 donors. The CDR3 consists of 16 residues. The germline V gene has CDR1 SGDLS and CDR2 YYNGEE. Trimming left V 0 bases short and J 0 bases short, with 10 bases between. This sequence was found in a man aged 25-45 years who had recovered from COVID-19. The chain employs TRBV9 and TRBJ1-3; D is undetermined. The sequenced material came from PBMCs or T cells enriched from blood (not recorded which). CDR3 nucleotides: TGTGCCAGCAGCGTAGGTAGCAGTCTCTCTGGAAACACCATATATTTT. Its protein product is CASSVGSSLSGNTIYF.